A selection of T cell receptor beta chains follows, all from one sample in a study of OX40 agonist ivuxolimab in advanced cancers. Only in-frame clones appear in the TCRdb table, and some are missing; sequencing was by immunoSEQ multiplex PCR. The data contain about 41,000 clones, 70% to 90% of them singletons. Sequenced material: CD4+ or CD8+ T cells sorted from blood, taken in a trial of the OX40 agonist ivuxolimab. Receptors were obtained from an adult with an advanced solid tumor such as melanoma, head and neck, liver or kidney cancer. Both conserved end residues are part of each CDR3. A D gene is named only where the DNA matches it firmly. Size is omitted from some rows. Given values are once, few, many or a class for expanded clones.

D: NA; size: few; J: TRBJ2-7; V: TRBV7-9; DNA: TGTGCCAGCAGCTTAGAGCGGGTCACCTACGAGCAGTACTTC; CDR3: CASSLERVTYEQYF
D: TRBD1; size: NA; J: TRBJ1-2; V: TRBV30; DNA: TGTGCCTGGGGGTCAGGGGGCGACGGCTACACCTTC; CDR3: CAWGSGGDGYTF
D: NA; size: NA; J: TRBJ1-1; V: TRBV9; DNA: TGTGCCAGCAGCGGACCCTCGAACACTGAAGCTTTCTTT; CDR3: CASSGPSNTEAFF
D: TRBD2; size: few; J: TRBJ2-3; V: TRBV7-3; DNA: TGTGCCAGCAGCTTAATAGCGGGAGGAGGGACAGATACGCAGTATTTT; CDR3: CASSLIAGGGTDTQYF
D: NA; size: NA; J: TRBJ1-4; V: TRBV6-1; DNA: TGTGCCAGCAGAACCTCCAGTGGGGAAAAACTGTTTTTT; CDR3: CASRTSSGEKLFF
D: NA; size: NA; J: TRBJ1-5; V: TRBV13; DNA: TGTGCCAGCAGTTACAGGTGGAATCAGCCCCAGCATTTT; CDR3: CASSYRWNQPQHF
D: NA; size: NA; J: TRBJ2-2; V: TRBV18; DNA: TGTGCCAGCTCACCAGCAGTGAACACCGGGGAGCTGTTTTTT; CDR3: CASSPAVNTGELFF
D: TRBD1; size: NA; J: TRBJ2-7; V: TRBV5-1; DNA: TGCGCCAGCAGCTTGAAACAGGGGGCAGGGGAGCAGTACTTC; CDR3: CASSLKQGAGEQYF
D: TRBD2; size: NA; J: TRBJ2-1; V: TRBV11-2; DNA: TGTGCCAGCAGCCAGGGACTAGCCTACAATGAGCAGTTCTTC; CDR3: CASSQGLAYNEQFF
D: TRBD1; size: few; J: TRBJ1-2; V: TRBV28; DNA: TGTGCCACCCCCGGGACAGGGACCCCCGATGGCTACACCTTC; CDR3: CATPGTGTPDGYTF
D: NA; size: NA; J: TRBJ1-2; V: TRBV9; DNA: TGTGCCAGCAGCGTAGTCGGTGGCGGCTACACCTTC; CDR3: CASSVVGGGYTF
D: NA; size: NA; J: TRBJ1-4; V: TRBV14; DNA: TGTGCCAGCAGCCAGTCCACAACTAATGAAAAACTGTTTTTT; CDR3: CASSQSTTNEKLFF
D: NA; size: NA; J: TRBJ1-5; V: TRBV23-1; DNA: TGCGCCAGCAGTCCAGAGAAGGGGCCCCAGCATTTT; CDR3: CASSPEKGPQHF
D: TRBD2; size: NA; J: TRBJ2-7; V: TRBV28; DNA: TGTGCCAGCAGTTTTTCGGTTGGGCTTGGGACTAGCTACTACGAGCAGTACTTC; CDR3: CASSFSVGLGTSYYEQYF
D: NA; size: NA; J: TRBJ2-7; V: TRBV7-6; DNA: TGTGCCAGCAGCTTCGGTACCGAGAAGTACTTC; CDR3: CASSFGTEKYF
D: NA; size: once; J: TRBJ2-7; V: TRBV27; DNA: TGTGCCAGCAGTGTGACAGGTCTGGGGCACTACGAGCAGTACTTC; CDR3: CASSVTGLGHYEQYF
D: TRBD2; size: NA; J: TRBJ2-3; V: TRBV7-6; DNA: TGTGCCAGCAGCCAAGCTAGCGGGAGCACAGATACGCAGTATTTT; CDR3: CASSQASGSTDTQYF
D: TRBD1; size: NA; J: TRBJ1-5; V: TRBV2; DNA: TGTGCCAGCAGGGACAGGGGGTCATCACAGCCCCAGCATTTT; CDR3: CASRDRGSSQPQHF
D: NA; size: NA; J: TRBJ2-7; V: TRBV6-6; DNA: TGTGCCAGCAGTTACTCCAGGGAGTTATTCCACGAGCAGTACTTC; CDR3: CASSYSRELFHEQYF
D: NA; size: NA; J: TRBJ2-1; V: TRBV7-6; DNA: TGTGCCAGCAGCTTAGAGGGTAGGGGTAGATCCTACAATGAGCAGTTCTTC; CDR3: CASSLEGRGRSYNEQFF
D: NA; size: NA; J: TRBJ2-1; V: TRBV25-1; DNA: TGTGCCAGCAGATCATTGCCGTTCTACAATGAGCAGTTCTTC; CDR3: CASRSLPFYNEQFF
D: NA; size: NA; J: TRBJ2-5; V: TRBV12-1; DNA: TGTGCCAGCAGCTTTTCCGCCGCTAGGGACAGGGCCCAAGAGACCCAGTACTTC; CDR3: CASSFSAARDRAQETQYF
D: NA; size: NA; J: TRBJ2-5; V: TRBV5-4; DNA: TGTGCCAGCAGCTTGGCCCAGCGGGAAGAGACCCAGTACTTC; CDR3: CASSLAQREETQYF
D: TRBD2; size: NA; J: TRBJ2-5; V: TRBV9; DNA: TGTGCCAGCAGCGTAGGCAGCGGGAGCCAAGAGACCCAGTACTTC; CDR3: CASSVGSGSQETQYF
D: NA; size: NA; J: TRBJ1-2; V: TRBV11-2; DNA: TGTGCCAGCAGCTTAGAAGGCAGTTCAGGCTACACCTTC; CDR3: CASSLEGSSGYTF
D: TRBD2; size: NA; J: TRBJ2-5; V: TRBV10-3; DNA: TGTGCCATCAGTGAGACTAGCGGGTTAGGAGAGACCCAGTACTTC; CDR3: CAISETSGLGETQYF
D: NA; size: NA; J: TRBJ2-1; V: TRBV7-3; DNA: TGTGCCAGCAGCCCGACAGCGGGCGGGCGTACTAAGAATGAGCAGTTCTTC; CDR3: CASSPTAGGRTKNEQFF
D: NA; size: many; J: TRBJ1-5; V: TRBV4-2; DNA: TGTGCCAGCAGCCAAGAACCCCATCAGCCCCAGCATTTT; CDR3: CASSQEPHQPQHF
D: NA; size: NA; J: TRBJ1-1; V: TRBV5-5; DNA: TGTGCCAGCAGCTTCTTGGTGAACACTGAAGCTTTCTTT; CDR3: CASSFLVNTEAFF
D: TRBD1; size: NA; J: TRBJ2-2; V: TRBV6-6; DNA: TGTGCCAGCCTCCCCCCGACAGGGGACACCGGGGAGCTGTTTTTT; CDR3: CASLPPTGDTGELFF
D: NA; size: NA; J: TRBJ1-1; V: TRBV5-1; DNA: TGCGCCAGCAGCCCCGGACCGTCAAACACTGAAGCTTTCTTT; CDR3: CASSPGPSNTEAFF
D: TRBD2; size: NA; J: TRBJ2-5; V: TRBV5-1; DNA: TGCGCCAGTAGGCGAGGGGACTATACCCAAGAGATCCAGTACTTC; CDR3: CASRRGDYTQEIQYF
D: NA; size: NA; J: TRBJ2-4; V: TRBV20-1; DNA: TGCAGTGCTAGAGATCCGAGCATTCAGTACTTC; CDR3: CSARDPSIQYF
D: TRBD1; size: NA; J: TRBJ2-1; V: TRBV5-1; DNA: TGCGCCAGCAGCTTGACCGGGACAGGCCCCCATGAGCAGTTCTTC; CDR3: CASSLTGTGPHEQFF
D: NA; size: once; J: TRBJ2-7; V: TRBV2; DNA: TGTGCCAGCAGTGAAGAAAAAACCTACGAGCAGTACTTC; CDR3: CASSEEKTYEQYF
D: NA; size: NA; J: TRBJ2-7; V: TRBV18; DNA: TGTGCCAGCTCAAGGGACGGGCACAATGTCGAGCAGTACTTC; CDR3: CASSRDGHNVEQYF
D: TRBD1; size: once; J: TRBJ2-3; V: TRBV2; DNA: TGTGCCAGCAGCGCGGACAGGGCTGCAGATACGCAGTATTTT; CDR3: CASSADRAADTQYF
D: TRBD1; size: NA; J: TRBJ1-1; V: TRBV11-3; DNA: TGTGCCAGCAGCCCCACGGGAGGGGGCGAGCACACTGAAGCTTTCTTT; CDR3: CASSPTGGGEHTEAFF
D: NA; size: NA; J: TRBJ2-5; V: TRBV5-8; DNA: TGTGCCAGCAGCTTGAAGGAAGGCCGAGAGACCCAGTACTTC; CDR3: CASSLKEGRETQYF
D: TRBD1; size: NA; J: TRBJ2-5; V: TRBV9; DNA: TGTGCCAGCAGCGCTCAACAGACAGGGTCAGAGACCCAGTACTTC; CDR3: CASSAQQTGSETQYF
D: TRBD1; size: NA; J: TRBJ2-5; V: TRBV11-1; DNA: TGTGCCAGCAGCTCGACAGGGCTCCAAGAGACCCAGTACTTC; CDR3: CASSSTGLQETQYF
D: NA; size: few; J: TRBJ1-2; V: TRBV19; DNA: TGTGCCAGTCTTGACCCAGGTAGCTTACGAGGCAGTGGCTACACCTTC; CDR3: CASLDPGSLRGSGYTF